These 29 T cell receptor beta chains originate from one sample sequenced in a study of OX40 agonist ivuxolimab in advanced cancers. Clones were read by immunoSEQ multiplex PCR, and TCRdb kept only the in-frame ones, dropping some. In the table there are fewer than 25,000 clones, about 79% of which are singletons. Sequenced material: CD4+ or CD8+ T cells sorted from blood, taken in a trial of the OX40 agonist ivuxolimab. The receptors stem from an adult with an advanced solid tumor such as melanoma, head and neck, liver or kidney cancer.

This chain connects TRBV12-5 to TRBJ2-1; 15 positions match TRBD2. With V trimmed by 0 bases and J by 9 bases, 15 bases remained unmatched. CDR3 length: 20 residues. Looked up from germline, CDR1 is LGHNT and CDR2 is FRNRAP. CDR3 sequence (DNA): TGTGCTAGTGGTTTGGTACCTGGACTAGCGGGAGGGCCCCTGATATCTGAGCAGTTCTTC. It yields the protein CASGLVPGLAGGPLISEQFF.

V usage is TRBV7-6 and J usage is TRBJ2-6; D remains ambiguous. The CDR3 has 17 amino acids. CDR1 SGHVS and CDR2 FNYEAQ come from the germline V gene. Trimming took 2 bases from V and 0 from J, leaving 11 bases between them. CDR3 sequence reads: CASSLLPAYSGANVLTF. The CDR3, as DNA: TGTGCCAGCAGCTTACTCCCAGCCTACTCTGGGGCCAACGTCCTGACTTTC.

The V and J genes are TRBV28 and TRBJ2-7; no firm D call. The germline V gene encodes CDR1 MDHEN and CDR2 SYDVKM. Trimming pared 2 bases from V and 2 bases from J, leaving 10 bases between. CDR3 length: 14 residues. The CDR3: CASSLGSRTYEQYF. The CDR3 nucleotides read TGTGCCAGCAGTTTAGGGTCCAGAACCTACGAGCAGTACTTC.

The chain has TRBV7-9 and TRBJ1-1; D is undetermined. The length of the CDR3 is 12 residues. V was pared by 2 bases and J by 6 bases, with 7 bases between. CDR1 and CDR2 (germline): SEHNR, FQNEAQ (reference sequence). In DNA, the CDR3 is TGTGCCAGCAGCTTATTGTCAGCTGAAGCTTTCTTT. Amino acids: CASSLLSAEAFF.

The chain uses TRBV6-6 and TRBJ2-7; D might be TRBD2 (5 bases). Trimming stripped 6 bases from V and 6 bases from J, with 18 bases between. CDR1 is MNHNY, CDR2 SVGAGI, per germline (reference sequence). The CDR3 has 14 amino acids. The CDR3 reads CASSLTRIVGEQYF. The CDR3 nucleotides are TGTGCCAGCAGCCTAACTAGAATTGTCGGCGAGCAGTACTTC.

The chain links TRBV7-3 to TRBJ2-7; D is possibly TRBD1 (6 bases). The V gene's germline CDR1 is SGHTA and CDR2 FQGTGA. CDR3 size: 14 residues. Trimming cost V 2 bases and J 4 bases, with 12 bases left between them. The CDR3 is CASSLLGGAYEQYF. In nucleotides, the CDR3 is TGTGCCAGCAGCTTACTTGGGGGCGCTTACGAGCAGTACTTC.

This chain uses TRBV6-5 with TRBJ1-4, with D possibly being TRBD1 (6 bases). V lost 2 bases and J 0 bases, leaving 10 bases between the germline ends. The CDR3 extends over 16 amino acids. Germline V gene sequence: CDR1 MNHEY, CDR2 SVGAGI. The DNA for the CDR3 is TGTGCCAGCAGTTACCTGGACAGCCCAACTAATGAAAAACTGTTTTTT. This sequence encodes CASSYLDSPTNEKLFF.

The chain is built from TRBV9 and TRBJ2-1; no clear D. V lost 2 bases to trimming and J lost 4 bases, with 7 bases between them. The germline V gene encodes CDR1 SGDLS and CDR2 YYNGEE. This CDR3 is 13 amino acids long. CDR3: CASSVGTYNEQFF. CDR3 sequence (DNA): TGTGCCAGCAGCGTGGGAACTTACAATGAGCAGTTCTTC. Drawing the rest from reference TRBV9 and TRBJ2-1, the complete variable domain is DSGVTQTPKHLITATGQRVTLRCSPRSGDLSVYWYQQSLDQGLQFLIQYYNGEERAKGNILERFSAQQFPDLHSELNLSSLELGDSALYFCASSVGTYNEQFFGPGTRLTVL.

The genes are TRBV6-4 and TRBJ2-7, with 9 positions matching TRBD2. The CDR3 runs to 17 residues. Trimming removed 10 bases from V and 4 bases from J; junction bases left unmatched: 20. Per germline, CDR1 MRHNA and CDR2 SNTAGT. The CDR3 is CANLEREVSFGSYEQYF. The CDR3 DNA is TGTGCCAACCTCGAGCGGGAGGTATCGTTCGGGTCGTACGAGCAGTACTTC.

The chain carries TRBV5-6 and TRBJ2-1, with TRBD2 matching 11 bases. Germline V lookup: CDR1 SGHDT, CDR2 YYEEEE. The CDR3 is 18 amino acids. Germline trimming cut 1 base from V and 7 bases from J; bases unmatched to any gene: 13. The CDR3 DNA reads TGTGCCAGCAGCTTGATACTAGCGGGAGCGCGGGCCGGAAATGAGCAGTTCTTC. It is translated as CASSLILAGARAGNEQFF.

This clone has only a few counts. The V call is TRBV27, the J call TRBJ2-1, with D unclear. The CDR3 sequence is 14 residues long. The V and J ends lost 8 bases and 4 bases respectively, with 15 bases between them. Germline V gene sequence: CDR1 MNHEY, CDR2 SMNVEV (reference sequence). The CDR3, as DNA: TGTGCCAGCCCCTTGCGTCACCCTTACAATGAGCAGTTCTTC. Translation: CASPLRHPYNEQFF.

This sequence joins TRBV7-9 and TRBJ1-1; 7 bases are shared with TRBD1. The V gene's germline CDR1 is SEHNR and CDR2 FQNEAQ (reference sequence). The J segment lost 4 bases and the V segment lost 5 bases, leaving 19 bases of the junction unmatched. This CDR3 region has 18 residues. In DNA form, the CDR3 reads TGTGCCAGCAGCGCAGGGGGGCAGGTTTCTTTTGGGAGCACTGAAGCTTTCTTT. Translating gives CASSAGGQVSFGSTEAFF.

This clone appeared a few times. This chain links TRBV30 with TRBJ2-7, with 9 bases lining up with TRBD2. V lost 3 bases, J lost 4 bases, and 4 bases stayed unmatched. The CDR3 spans 13 residues. From germline, CDR1 is GTSNPN and CDR2 SVGIG (reference sequence). In nucleotides, the CDR3 is TGTGCCTGGAGACGGACTAGCGAATACGAGCAGTACTTC. It specifies CAWRRTSEYEQYF.

This clone was observed a few times. DNA for the CDR3: TGTGCCAGCAGCTTGGGGGCTGCAGGGTTTGGCGGGGAGCTGTTTTTT. It yields the protein CASSLGAAGFGGELFF. The V and J genes are TRBV5-5 and TRBJ2-2, with a possible D match to TRBD1 (5 bases). Trimming pared 0 bases from V and 7 bases from J, leaving 16 bases between. Germline lookup yields CDR1 SGHKS and CDR2 YYEKEE (reference sequence). The CDR3 covers 16 residues.

The chain has TRBV4-2 and TRBJ2-7; 7 nucleotides agree with TRBD1. The CDR3 spans 14 residues. The J segment lost 2 bases and the V segment lost 2 bases, leaving 3 bases of the junction unmatched. CDR1 is LGHNA and CDR2 is YNFKEQ in the germline V gene. The CDR3 nucleotides are TGTGCCAGCAGCCAAAACAGGGGTCCCTACGAGCAGTACTTC. It specifies CASSQNRGPYEQYF.

The chain is built from TRBV5-1 and TRBJ2-7; D is perhaps TRBD1 or TRBD2 (6 bases each). The CDR3 spans 14 residues. From germline, CDR1 is SGHRS and CDR2 YFSETQ. With 0 bases removed from V and 5 bases from J, the gap between germline ends came to 12 bases. CDR3 in DNA: TGCGCCAGCAGCTTGGATCCGGGGGCTGACGAGCAGTACTTC. It translates to CASSLDPGADEQYF.

The chain has TRBV15 and TRBJ2-1, with a tentative D call TRBD1 (6 bases). In germline, CDR1 is LNHNV, CDR2 YYDKDF (reference sequence). CDR3 length: 15 amino acids. V gave up 5 bases and J gave up 0 bases, with 11 bases separating them. The CDR3 bases are TGTGCCACCAGCGAGGGGGTAAGCTCCTACAATGAGCAGTTCTTC. This sequence encodes CATSEGVSSYNEQFF.

This rearrangement joins TRBV9 to TRBJ2-7, with 7 bases identical to TRBD1. The length of the CDR3 is 16 residues. J lost 3 bases, V lost 4 bases, and 13 bases had no gene match. Germline V gene lookup returns CDR1 SGDLS and CDR2 YYNGEE. The CDR3 coding sequence is TGTGCCAGCAGCCCAAGAGACTTCGGACAGGACTACGAGCAGTACTTC. Amino acid sequence: CASSPRDFGQDYEQYF.

The chain has TRBV7-9 and TRBJ2-7; tentatively, D is TRBD2 (5 bases). CDR1 is SEHNR and CDR2 is FQNEAQ in the germline V gene (reference sequence). This CDR3 comprises 14 residues. The V gene lost 7 bases and the J gene lost 2 bases, with 15 bases spanning the gap. CDR3 amino acids: CASTNTGGPYEQYF. The CDR3 DNA reads TGTGCCAGCACCAACACCGGCGGGCCCTACGAGCAGTACTTC.

The chain employs TRBV28 and TRBJ1-5; no definite D call. The V gene's germline CDR1 is MDHEN and CDR2 SYDVKM. V dropped 6 bases and J dropped 2 bases, with 17 bases sitting between them. The CDR3 length is 16 residues. The CDR3 DNA reads as TGTGCCAGCAGCTTAGGACCGCGGCATGGCAATCAGCCCCAGCATTTT. Translated: CASSLGPRHGNQPQHF.

V usage is TRBV5-8 and J usage is TRBJ1-5; a weak D match, TRBD1 (6 bases). The CDR3 covers 15 residues. Trimming pared 1 base from V and 4 bases from J, leaving 12 bases between. Germline V lookup: CDR1 SGHTS, CDR2 YDEGEE. The CDR3 sequence is CASSLIGGGNQPQHF. CDR3 DNA: TGTGCCAGCAGCTTGATTGGGGGCGGGAATCAGCCCCAGCATTTT.

The CDR3 nucleotides are TGCAGCGTTTCCGGACTAGCGGGAAACTACGAGCAGTACTTC. It is translated as CSVSGLAGNYEQYF. J is TRBJ2-7 and V is TRBV29-1, with 12 bases aligning to TRBD2. In germline, CDR1 is SQVTM, CDR2 ANQGSEA. V trimming: 5 bases; J trimming: 3 bases; junction bases outside the gene matches: 5. CDR3 size: 14 residues.

V gene TRBV25-1 combines with J gene TRBJ2-7; TRBD1 matches 8 bases. The CDR3 runs to 16 residues. The germline V gene has CDR1 MGHDK and CDR2 SYGVNS. Losses at the gene ends were 0 bases for V and 3 bases for J; bases not matched to a gene: 7. The DNA for the CDR3 is TGTGCCAGCAGTGAATATGGGGGGACAGGTTTCTACGAGCAGTACTTC. Protein sequence: CASSEYGGTGFYEQYF.

The gene calls are TRBV9 and TRBJ2-5; 9 positions agree with TRBD1. Trimming cost V 3 bases and J 4 bases; bases outside gene matches: 4. The CDR3 sequence is 14 residues long. CDR1 and CDR2 from the germline V gene are SGDLS and YYNGEE. The CDR3 region is CASSATGGSETQYF. CDR3 DNA: TGTGCCAGCAGCGCCACAGGGGGCTCAGAGACCCAGTACTTC.

In this sample, this clone turned up once. V gene TRBV25-1 combines with J gene TRBJ2-5; maybe TRBD2 (6 bases). The J call may be incorrect, as the DNA end agrees better with TRBJ2-7. The V gene's germline CDR1 is MGHDK and CDR2 SYGVNS. CDR3 size: 16 residues. The CDR3 DNA sequence: TGTGCCAGCAGTCCGTGGACGGGAGTTCGTCTCGACGAGCAGTACTTC. The encoded protein is CASSPWTGVRLDEQYF.

This chain joins TRBV6-1 and TRBJ2-1, with 7 bases identical to TRBD2. V trimming: 9 bases; J trimming: 7 bases; junction bases outside the gene matches: 9. Germline CDR1 MNHNS, CDR2 SASEGT. The CDR3 is made up of 13 amino acids. The CDR3 spells CASLQRDMNEQFF. CDR3 in DNA: TGTGCCAGTCTTCAGCGGGATATGAATGAGCAGTTCTTC.

The gene calls are TRBV28 and TRBJ1-5; D is unclear. Trimming removed 2 bases from V and 2 bases from J, with 4 bases in between. From germline, CDR1 is MDHEN and CDR2 SYDVKM. This CDR3 comprises 13 residues. The CDR3 DNA reads as TGTGCCAGCAGTTTAGGCCGCAATCAGCCCCAGCATTTT. This sequence encodes CASSLGRNQPQHF.

This clone was seen a handful of times. Other DNA sequences in the same sample also yield this CDR3. The V gene is TRBV5-1, the J gene TRBJ2-7, with TRBD2 as a possible D gene (5 bases). The CDR3 contains 14 residues. CDR1 and CDR2 from the germline V gene are SGHRS and YFSETQ. V was pared by 7 bases and J by 0 bases, with 14 bases between. The CDR3 is CASSPGTSSYEQYF. CDR3 nucleotides: TGCGCCAGCTCTCCTGGTACTAGCTCCTACGAGCAGTACTTC.

The chain combines TRBV7-6 with TRBJ1-5; weak D call: TRBD1 (5 bases). The germline V gene encodes CDR1 SGHVS and CDR2 FNYEAQ. The V end was cut by 1 base, the J end by 4 bases, with 8 bases between. CDR3 size: 14 residues. CDR3 DNA: TGTGCCAGCAGCTTAGACCCAGGGAATCAGCCCCAGCATTTT. Its translation is CASSLDPGNQPQHF.